This T cell receptor beta chain derives from a study of blood T cells in healthy people across ages. Study-level findings and limits: Estimated diversity, derived from one million T cells, was regarded as an underestimate. Among T cells, TCR beta diversity per million cells dropped roughly linearly as age rose.

This clonotype was seen at least ten times. Its antigen remains unidentified. The CDR3 is made up of 13 amino acids. The V and J ends lost 6 bases and 2 bases, in that order; junction bases with no gene match: 3. Germline values: CDR1 MNHNY, CDR2 SVGAGI (reference sequence). Each sample gave at least 6.5 million isolated PBMCs. The second PCR ran roughly 6 to 12 cycles with a sample-barcoded 5' primer and J-beta primers. MiXCR, applied by TCRdb to the 5' RACE reads, yields one record per CDR3 protein. The sample has 1.5 million to 2 million distinct CDR3 sequences; about 30% are singletons. This sequence was found in a woman in her thirties in good health. The specimen sequenced was blood. The rearrangement uses TRBV6-6 and TRBJ2-7; 8 nucleotides align to TRBD1. The CDR3 DNA reads TGTGCCAGCAGGACAGGGGCCACCTACGAGCAGTACTTC. Encoded protein: CASRTGATYEQYF.